The 32 T cell receptor beta chains in this list originate from one sample, sequenced in a study of T cells in Graves' hyperthyroidism and ophthalmopathy. The TCR beta CDR3 regions underwent amplification using RNA transcripts as the source. Primed by the HTBI set, a first-round RT-PCR was run on the TCR CDR3. TCRdb re-analysed the multiplex PCR reads in MiXCR, keeping a single row per CDR3 protein. The sample records fewer than 800,000 distinct CDR3 sequences, approximately 16% being singletons. Sequencing was done on a sample of blood. Receptors originate from a man in his late teens or twenties with Graves' hyperthyroidism.

This clonotype was observed a few times. V is TRBV7-9 and J is TRBJ2-4; D is uncertain. Germline V gene data show CDR1 as SEHNR and CDR2 as FQNEAQ (reference sequence). This CDR3 spans 13 amino acids. With 3 bases removed from V and 10 bases from J, the gap between germline ends came to 13 bases. In nucleotides, the CDR3 is TGTGCCAGCAGCTTGGGCGGATCGGAAATTCAGTACTTC. It yields the protein CASSLGGSEIQYF.

This clonotype has ten or more counts. V and J are TRBV28 and TRBJ1-2, with 8 bases fitting TRBD1. This CDR3 has 13 amino acids. Germline loops: CDR1 MDHEN, CDR2 SYDVKM. J gave up 4 bases and V 6 bases, and 4 bases lay outside the gene matches. CDR3: CASSPTGVYGYTF. In DNA form, the CDR3 reads TGTGCCAGCAGCCCGACAGGGGTCTATGGCTACACCTTC.

This clonotype was found many times. The CDR3 is CASSPPLIQETQYF. CDR3 DNA sequence: TGTGCCAGCTCACCCCCCCTGATCCAAGAGACCCAGTACTTC. The chain couples TRBV18 to TRBJ2-5; D unresolved. V lost 3 bases and J lost 1, with 9 bases in between. There are 14 residues in the CDR3. CDR1 KGHSH and CDR2 LQKENI come from the germline V gene.

This clonotype has ten or more counts. The chain uses TRBV7-2 and TRBJ2-3; TRBD2 matches at 7 bases. V gave up 4 bases and J gave up 1 base; unmatched junction bases: 5. From germline, CDR1 is SGHTA and CDR2 FQGNSA. The CDR3 is 15 residues long. CDR3 loop: CASSWGEGGTDTQYF. CDR3 coding DNA: TGTGCCAGCAGCTGGGGGGAGGGAGGCACAGATACGCAGTATTTT.

Notes on this clonotype: One end of the junction fails to match germline, which may point to a read error. This chain joins TRBV6-1 and TRBJ2-7; TRBD1 might be the D (6 bases). The CDR3 spans 16 residues. Germline V gene sequence: CDR1 MNHNS, CDR2 SASEGT. This chain's CDR3 is CASSELKGVLPYERYF. CDR3 bases: TGTGCCAGCAGTGAATTGAAGGGGGTCCTTCCCTACGAGCGGTACTTC.

The V call is TRBV3-1, the J call TRBJ1-5; 8 bases map to TRBD1. With V trimmed by 2 bases and J by 4 bases, 10 bases remained unmatched. Per the germline V gene, CDR1 is LGHDT and CDR2 is YNNKEL (reference sequence). This CDR3 region has 17 residues. The CDR3 DNA sequence: TGTGCCAGCAGCCAACTCGCGAGGACAGGGTGGAATCAGCCCCAGCATTTT. Protein: CASSQLARTGWNQPQHF.

This clonotype was observed many times. V is TRBV27 and J is TRBJ2-3; 10 bases are shared with TRBD2. The CDR3 length is 16 residues. Germline V gene lookup returns CDR1 MNHEY and CDR2 SMNVEV (reference sequence). V shed 3 bases and J 6 bases; nucleotides not matched to a gene: 9. In DNA, the CDR3 is TGTGCCAGCAGTTTCCTTTTCAGCGGGAGGGCGGATACGCAGTATTTT. Translated: CASSFLFSGRADTQYF.

This clonotype came up many times. The junction departs from the called germline gene at one end, perhaps through a read error. V is TRBV2 and J is TRBJ1-5; D possibly corresponds to TRBD1 (6 bases). Germline V lookup: CDR1 SNHLY, CDR2 FYNNEI. This CDR3 contains 13 residues. The CDR3 DNA reads as TGTGCCGGCAGGCTACACAGGGATCAGCCCCAGCATTTT. It is translated as CAGRLHRDQPQHF.

The table lists this clonotype with a few counts. CDR3 amino acids: CASSHTTGQVTSGNTGELFF. In DNA, the CDR3 is TGTGCCAGCAGTCACACTACGGGACAGGTTACTAGCGGGAACACCGGGGAGCTGTTTTTT. The chain employs TRBV6-2 or TRBV6-3 and TRBJ2-2; D may correspond to TRBD1 or TRBD2 (8 bases each). The CDR3 loop spans 20 amino acids. Germline V CDR1 and CDR2: MNHEY, SVGEGT. V was trimmed by 5 bases and J by 1 base, leaving 26 bases between them.

This clonotype was found many times. In DNA form, the CDR3 reads TGTGCCGGGGGGAAGGGCACTGAAGCTTTCTTT. Translated: CAGGKGTEAFF. This chain links TRBV28 with TRBJ1-1; possibly TRBD1 for D (5 bases). CDR1 is MDHEN and CDR2 is SYDVKM in the germline V gene. The V gene lost 11 bases and the J gene lost 4 bases, with 11 bases spanning the gap. The CDR3 is 11 residues long.

This clonotype appeared many times. The rearrangement joins TRBV20-1 to TRBJ2-7; the match to TRBD2 covers 9 bases. The length of the CDR3 is 15 residues. Germline lookup yields CDR1 DFQATT and CDR2 SNEGSKA (reference sequence). After removal of 6 bases from V and 1 base from J, the junction contained 10 bases not matched to a gene. For the CDR3, the DNA is TGCAGTGCCGATAGACTACTAGCGGGTTCCTACGAGCAGTACTTC. Amino acid sequence: CSADRLLAGSYEQYF.

This clonotype turned up a few times. In DNA form, the CDR3 reads TGTGCCAGCAGTTACGGGCCGAAGGGTGGCTACACCTTC. Translating it yields CASSYGPKGGYTF. The J gene is TRBJ1-2, the V gene TRBV6-5, with D hard to call. Looked up from germline, CDR1 is MNHEY and CDR2 is SVGAGI. This CDR3 contains 13 residues. Trimming took 2 bases from V and 7 from J, leaving 11 bases between them.

Regarding this clonotype: A much larger clonotype is one base distant, so this may be a read error. The V and J genes are TRBV28 and TRBJ2-7, with D possibly matching TRBD1 (5 bases). Germline CDR1 is MDHEN and CDR2 is SYDVKM. CDR3 size: 14 residues. The CDR3 loop reads CASSFPRVTYGQYF. CDR3 nucleotides: TGTGCCAGCAGTTTCCCCAGGGTTACCTACGGGCAGTACTTC. The full variable domain, rest sourced from reference TRBV28 and TRBJ2-7, is DVKVTQSSRYLVKRTGEKVFLECVQDMDHENMFWYRQDPGLGLRLIYFSYDVKMKEKGDIPEGYSVSREKKERFSLILESASTNQTSMYLCASSFPRVTYGQYFGPGTRLTVT.

This clonotype was seen repeatedly, ten times or more. The rearrangement links TRBV2 to TRBJ2-1; either TRBD1 or TRBD2 may supply D (6 bases each). V was cut by 0 bases and J by 8 bases, with 17 bases left in between. Germline V CDR1 and CDR2: SNHLY, FYNNEI. The CDR3 loop spans 16 amino acids. The CDR3 region has the DNA TGTGCCAGCAGTGAAGCTGGGCGGGATGGGGGCTATGAGCAGTTCTTC. Translated: CASSEAGRDGGYEQFF.

The chain is built from TRBV5-1 and TRBJ1-4; 10 nucleotides align to TRBD1. Looked up from germline, CDR1 is SGHRS and CDR2 is YFSETQ. With 3 bases clipped from V and 5 bases from J, the junction kept 4 bases outside the gene matches. CDR3 length: 15 residues. The CDR3 loop reads CASSWGTGANEKLFF. The CDR3 bases are TGCGCCAGCAGCTGGGGGACAGGGGCCAATGAAAAACTGTTTTTT.

In its sample, this clonotype was seen many times. The chain recombines TRBV20-1 with TRBJ2-1, with a possible D match to TRBD2 (5 bases). Trimming stripped 7 bases from V and 7 bases from J, with 14 bases between. Germline V lookup: CDR1 DFQATT, CDR2 SNEGSKA (reference sequence). This CDR3 has 12 residues. CDR3 residues: CSGAGGVNEQFF. CDR3 sequence (DNA): TGCAGTGGAGCAGGAGGAGTTAATGAGCAGTTCTTC.

Ten or more counts support this clonotype. The chain carries TRBV27 and TRBJ2-1; 11 nucleotides match TRBD2. The trim removed 6 bases at V and 0 bases at J, leaving 10 bases unmatched. Germline values: CDR1 MNHEY, CDR2 SMNVEV (reference sequence). The CDR3 is made up of 18 amino acids. The CDR3 DNA follows: TGTGCCAGCAGCCGTACTAGCGGGAGTAGTGGCTCCTACAATGAGCAGTTCTTC. Amino acid sequence: CASSRTSGSSGSYNEQFF.

This chain links TRBV6-6 with TRBJ2-1; 9 bases line up with TRBD2. The CDR3 has 15 residues. The germline V gene encodes CDR1 MNHNY and CDR2 SVGAGI (reference sequence). Trimming took 0 bases from V and 5 from J; bases not matched to a gene: 2. CDR3 loop: CASSYSASGNNEQFF. CDR3 DNA sequence: TGTGCCAGCAGTTACTCGGCTAGCGGGAACAATGAGCAGTTCTTC.

This clonotype has just a few counts. As DNA, the CDR3 is TGTGCCAGCACCGGGACCTACGGCGAGCAGTACTTC. This encodes CASTGTYGEQYF. The chain carries TRBV2 and TRBJ2-7; D may correspond to TRBD1 or TRBD2 (5 bases each). This CDR3 region has 12 residues. The germline CDR1 and CDR2 sequences are SNHLY and FYNNEI. V was cut by 7 bases and J by 6 bases, with 13 bases left in between. The whole variable domain, filled in from reference TRBV2 and TRBJ2-7, reads EPEVTQTPSHQVTQMGQEVILRCVPISNHLYFYWYRQILGQKVEFLVSFYNNEISEKSEIFDDQFSVERPDGSNFTLKIRSTKLEDSAMYFCASTGTYGEQYFGPGTRLTVT.

A few counts support this clonotype. This chain connects TRBV12-3 or TRBV12-4 to TRBJ1-1; D may be TRBD1 (6 bases). Deletions cut 6 bases from V and 5 bases from J, with 19 bases between. The length of the CDR3 is 15 residues. In DNA, the CDR3 is TGTGCCAGCAGCCGTTTAGAGGGGGGGGGAACTGAAGCTTTCTTT. It codes for CASSRLEGGGTEAFF.

This clonotype was observed a few times. V and J are TRBV7-9 and TRBJ2-7; 10 nucleotides match TRBD1. From germline, CDR1 is SEHNR and CDR2 FQNEAQ (reference sequence). Germline trimming cut 4 bases from V and 3 bases from J; bases unmatched to any gene: 15. CDR3 size: 18 residues. The CDR3 region has the DNA TGTGCCAGCAGCTATACAACCGGGACAGGGGTTCATGGCTACGAGCAGTACTTC. It encodes CASSYTTGTGVHGYEQYF. Supplemented by reference TRBV7-9 and TRBJ2-7, the full variable domain reads DTGVSQNPRHKITKRGQNVTFRCDPISEHNRLYWYRQTLGQGPEFLTYFQNEAQLEKSRLLSDRFSAERPKGSFSTLEIQRTEQGDSAMYLCASSYTTGTGVHGYEQYFGPGTRLTVT.

J is TRBJ1-5 and V is TRBV7-2, with TRBD1 matching over 8 bases. Germline CDR1 SGHTA, CDR2 FQGNSA. After removal of 2 bases from V and 5 bases from J, the junction contained 8 bases not matched to a gene. This CDR3 spans 16 amino acids. DNA for the CDR3: TGTGCCAGCAGCTTACGGACAGGGCTTGGGGATCAGCCCCAGCATTTT. Translating gives CASSLRTGLGDQPQHF. Full variable domain (rest looked up from reference TRBV7-2 and TRBJ1-5): GAGVSQSPSNKVTEKGKDVELRCDPISGHTALYWYRQSLGQGLEFLIYFQGNSAPDKSGLPSDRFSAERTGGSVSTLTIQRTQQEDSAVYLCASSLRTGLGDQPQHFGDGTRLSIL.

The table lists this clonotype with many counts. The chain recombines TRBV11-2 with TRBJ2-2, with TRBD2 as a possible D gene (6 bases). The CDR3 sequence is 16 residues long. The V end was cut by 5 bases, the J end by 4 bases, with 17 bases between. The V gene's germline CDR1 is SGHAT and CDR2 FQNNGV. The CDR3 nucleotides are TGTGCCAGCAGCCGAACAGGAGGGCCAAGCACCGGGGAGCTGTTTTTT. It is translated as CASSRTGGPSTGELFF. The variable domain in full, completed from reference TRBV11-2 and TRBJ2-2, reads EAGVAQSPRYKIIEKRQSVAFWCNPISGHATLYWYQQILGQGPKLLIQFQNNGVVDDSQLPKDRFSAERLKGVDSTLKIQPAKLEDSAVYLCASSRTGGPSTGELFFGEGSRLTVL.

The gene calls are TRBV7-2 and TRBJ2-1; TRBD2 agrees at 9 bases. Looked up from germline, CDR1 is SGHTA and CDR2 is FQGNSA. With 5 bases clipped from V and 4 bases from J, the junction kept 6 bases outside the gene matches. CDR3 length: 15 amino acids. The CDR3 protein is CASSPTSGFYNEQFF. Written as DNA, the CDR3 is TGTGCCAGCAGCCCGACTAGCGGTTTTTACAATGAGCAGTTCTTC. Full variable domain (missing parts from reference TRBV7-2 and TRBJ2-1): GAGVSQSPSNKVTEKGKDVELRCDPISGHTALYWYRQSLGQGLEFLIYFQGNSAPDKSGLPSDRFSAERTGGSVSTLTIQRTQQEDSAVYLCASSPTSGFYNEQFFGPGTRLTVL.

This clonotype came up a few times. The chain links TRBV20-1 to TRBJ2-7, with 9 bases that match TRBD2. This CDR3 has 15 amino acids. J lost 5 bases, V lost 4 bases, and 12 bases had no gene match. Germline V gives CDR1 DFQATT, CDR2 SNEGSKA (reference sequence). The CDR3 nucleotides read TGCAGTGCTACCTCGACTAGCGGAGGGCCCCACGAGCAGTACTTC. Encoded protein: CSATSTSGGPHEQYF.

This clonotype was counted between two and nine times. The chain combines TRBV29-1 with TRBJ1-3; D gene ambiguous. Germline V gene data show CDR1 as SQVTM and CDR2 as ANQGSEA. The CDR3 sequence is 12 residues long. Trimming took 1 base from V and 7 from J, leaving 8 bases between them. The chain's CDR3 is CSVEVGSNTIYF. In DNA form, the CDR3 reads TGCAGCGTTGAAGTGGGCAGCAACACCATATATTTT.

This clonotype has a count of ten or more. The junction differs from germline at one of its ends, possibly a read error. J is TRBJ2-5 and V is TRBV7-8; 7 bases align to TRBD1. Germline V CDR1 and CDR2: SGHVS, FQNEAQ. The CDR3 spans 13 residues. CDR3 residues: CASSLDREETQYF. CDR3 bases: TGTGCCAGCAGTTTAGACAGGGAAGAGACCCAGTACTTC.

This clonotype was seen ten or more times. The rearrangement joins TRBV12-3 or TRBV12-4 to TRBJ1-2; D is undetermined. Trimming shortened V by 3 bases and J by 2 bases, and 7 bases separated the two germline ends. The CDR3 runs to 13 residues. The CDR3 here is CASSFLLNYGYTF. The CDR3 nucleotides read TGTGCCAGCAGTTTTCTTTTAAACTATGGCTACACCTTC.

This clonotype was found many times. V gene TRBV20-1 combines with J gene TRBJ2-3; tentative D call: TRBD2 (6 bases). The CDR3 extends over 16 amino acids. The germline V gene encodes CDR1 DFQATT and CDR2 SNEGSKA (reference sequence). The germline V and J ends were trimmed by 3 bases and 2 bases, with 18 bases remaining between them. DNA for the CDR3: TGCAGTGCTAGGTCCGCCGTAGCGGCCACCACAGATACGCAGTATTTT. This sequence encodes CSARSAVAATTDTQYF.

This clonotype came up a few times. The V and J genes are TRBV19 and TRBJ2-3; 8 bases match TRBD2. CDR1 is LNHDA and CDR2 is SQIVND in the germline V gene (reference sequence). CDR3 length: 16 amino acids. The J segment lost 3 bases and the V segment lost 4 bases, leaving 9 bases of the junction unmatched. This chain's CDR3 is CASSSVGTRKTDTQYF. As DNA, the CDR3 is TGTGCCAGTAGTAGCGTGGGGACTAGGAAAACAGATACGCAGTATTTT.

This clonotype was observed at least ten times. The rearrangement joins TRBV7-2 to TRBJ2-7, with D possibly TRBD2 on 5 matching bases. CDR3 length: 13 residues. Germline-derived CDR1 and CDR2 are SGHTA and FQGNSA. V was shortened by 5 bases and J by 6 bases, with 14 bases between the two germline ends. This chain's CDR3 is CASSHQLGSEQYF. CDR3 nucleotide sequence: TGTGCCAGCAGCCACCAATTGGGGAGCGAGCAGTACTTC.

This clonotype was counted ten times or more. V is TRBV12-3 or TRBV12-4 and J is TRBJ2-2; D might be TRBD2 (6 bases). The CDR3 contains 15 residues. The ends were cut back, 4 bases at V and 8 bases at J, with 17 bases in the middle. The CDR3 here is CASSSLRDSGGELFF. The CDR3 DNA reads TGTGCCAGCAGTTCTCTCCGGGACTCCGGGGGGGAGCTGTTTTTT.